This T cell receptor beta chain was identified in a study of blood T cell repertoires in COVID-19. In the study overall: T cells, B-cell-depleted T cells, or PBMCs provided the cDNA or gDNA that served as material.

Germline loops: CDR1 SGHNT, CDR2 YYREEE (reference sequence). V dropped 0 bases and J dropped 0 bases, with 7 bases sitting between them. The CDR3 runs to 15 residues. The table came from immunoSEQ multiplex PCR; TCRdb's copy has only in-frame clones and leaves some out. The repertoire consists of 110,000 or so clones, with roughly 79% occurring once and the leading ten covering about 10%. The sequence was obtained from a human donor in a cohort sampled during active COVID-19. The V call is TRBV5-4, the J call TRBJ1-3, with D hard to call. The specimen sequenced was peripheral blood. CDR3 nucleotides: TGTGCCAGCAGCTTGGTCACTTCCTCTGGAAACACCATATATTTT. This translates into CASSLVTSSGNTIYF.